Listed below are T cell receptor beta chains from one sample, sequenced in a study. MiXCR was run by TCRdb on the RT-PCR reads, yielding one entry per CDR3 protein. Found here are more than 550,000 distinct CDR3 sequences, 12% to 15% of them singletons; the top ten hold 3.6%. Sequenced material: memory CD4+ T cells from blood. The origin of the receptors is a female donor in good health, serving as a healthy control. CDR3s include the opening cysteine and the closing phenylalanine or tryptophan. D genes are given only for firm matches. Size tells how often a clone was seen (once, few, many) or the class of an expanded clone, and some rows leave it out.

TRBV7-6,TRBJ2-3,NA,many,CASSFGLGLSADTQYF,TGTGCCAGCAGCTTTGGTTTGGGACTTAGCGCAGATACGCAGTATTTT
TRBV7-2,TRBJ2-2,TRBD2,few,CASRPSSGTGELFF,TGTGCCAGCAGACCAAGTAGCGGGACCGGGGAGCTGTTTTTT
TRBV5-1,TRBJ2-2,TRBD2,NA,CASRLDGRSTGELFF,TGCGCCAGCAGACTGGACGGGAGGAGCACCGGGGAGCTGTTTTTT
TRBV4-3,TRBJ1-6,NA,few,CASSQTAGRSNSPLHF,TGCGCCAGCAGCCAGACCGCGGGACGGAGCAATTCACCCCTCCACTTT
TRBV27,TRBJ2-7,NA,NA,CASSLQSAVAIYEQYF,TGTGCCAGCAGTTTACAGTCGGCCGTGGCTATTTACGAGCAGTACTTC
TRBV6-5,TRBJ2-3,TRBD2,many,CASRLAGEGGDTQYF,TGTGCCAGCAGACTAGCGGGAGAAGGAGGAGATACGCAGTATTTT
TRBV6-5,TRBJ2-1,NA,many,CASSYWTGGTEQFF,TGTGCCAGCAGTTACTGGACTGGAGGAACTGAGCAGTTCTTC
TRBV20-1,TRBJ1-5,NA,many,CSANALTGPYSNQPQHF,TGCAGTGCTAACGCCCTAACAGGGCCGTATAGCAATCAGCCCCAGCATTTT
TRBV7-2,TRBJ1-4,TRBD1,many,CASSRDRDNEKLFF,TGTGCCAGCAGCCGGGACAGAGATAATGAAAAACTGTTTTTT
TRBV27,TRBJ1-2,TRBD1,many,CASSLRLGTGGPNYGYTF,TGTGCCAGCAGTTTGAGACTAGGGACAGGGGGCCCCAACTATGGCTACACCTTC
TRBV6-6,TRBJ1-5,NA,NA,CASSPDSNSNQPQHF,TGTGCCAGCTCCCCGGATAGCAATAGCAATCAGCCCCAGCATTTT
TRBV7-2,TRBJ2-2,NA,few,CASSLGPGRELFF,TGTGCCAGCAGCTTAGGACCGGGCCGGGAGCTGTTTTTT
TRBV9,TRBJ1-6,TRBD1,NA,CASTQDRGSYNSPLHF,TGTGCCAGCACCCAGGACAGGGGATCCTATAATTCACCCCTCCACTTT
TRBV12-3/TRBV12-4,TRBJ2-3,NA,many,CASRARDNRDTQYF,TGTGCCAGCAGGGCCCGGGACAATCGAGATACGCAGTATTTT
TRBV5-1,TRBJ2-2,NA,NA,CASSLEPHNTGELFF,TGCGCCAGCAGCTTGGAACCACACAACACCGGGGAGCTGTTTTTT
TRBV12-3/TRBV12-4,TRBJ1-2,NA,many,CASSFFDGGYTF,TGTGCCAGCAGTTTTTTTGACGGTGGCTACACCTTC
TRBV27,TRBJ2-2,NA,few,CASSLAGLNTGELFF,TGTGCCAGCAGTTTAGCTGGCCTGAACACCGGGGAGCTGTTTTTT
TRBV6-2/TRBV6-3,TRBJ1-1,NA,NA,CASSYSSVEAFF,TGTGCCAGCAGTTACTCAAGTGTCGAAGCTTTCTTT
TRBV3-1,TRBJ2-5,TRBD1,few,CASSRDRVGQETQYF,TGTGCCAGCAGCCGGGACAGGGTCGGCCAAGAGACCCAGTACTTC
TRBV5-1,TRBJ2-4,NA,few,CASSLVGILDKNIQYF,TGCGCCAGCAGCTTGGTCGGTATACTCGACAAAAACATTCAGTACTTC